Below are 10 T cell receptor beta chains sequenced from a single sample in a study of blood T cell repertoires in COVID-19. Clones were read by immunoSEQ multiplex PCR, and TCRdb kept only the in-frame ones, dropping some. Of about 36,000 clones detected, 90% appear once; the ten largest clones hold 4.8%. The sequenced sample consisted of peripheral blood. Receptors were obtained from a human donor in a cohort sampled during active COVID-19.

The V call is TRBV6-6, the J call TRBJ2-7; TRBD1 aligns across 9 bases. The CDR3 has 14 residues. The germline gives CDR1 MNHNY, CDR2 SVGAGI (reference sequence). The ends lost 6 bases at V and 0 bases at J; junction bases unmatched: 3. CDR3 protein: CASRGQGRSYEQYF. Here the CDR3 DNA reads TGTGCCAGCAGGGGACAGGGCCGCTCCTACGAGCAGTACTTC.

The gene calls are TRBV5-4 and TRBJ2-7, with 8 bases identical to TRBD2. The V gene end was trimmed by 7 bases and the J gene end by 4 bases; junction bases not matched to a gene: 7. CDR3 size: 13 residues. Germline-derived CDR1 and CDR2 are SGHNT and YYREEE (reference sequence). The CDR3 DNA follows: TGTGCCAGCTCCGCGGGAGGAAGGTACGAGCAGTACTTC. Translated, it gives CASSAGGRYEQYF.

The chain links TRBV18 to TRBJ2-5, with D tentatively TRBD2 (6 bases). Trimming removed 0 bases from V and 5 bases from J, with 13 bases in between. Looked up from germline, CDR1 is KGHSH and CDR2 is LQKENI. The CDR3 is 15 residues long. DNA for the CDR3: TGTGCCAGCTCACCACCGTCTGGGGGGACGGAGACCCAGTACTTC. Protein: CASSPPSGGTETQYF.

The chain uses TRBV18 and TRBJ2-5; no reliable D call. Germline lookup yields CDR1 KGHSH and CDR2 LQKENI. The CDR3 sequence is 12 residues long. Trimming took off 5 bases at V and 0 bases at J, with 4 bases between the two ends. This chain's CDR3 is CASSAYQETQYF. The CDR3 bases are TGTGCCAGCTCAGCGTACCAAGAGACCCAGTACTTC.

V is TRBV11-1 and J is TRBJ1-1, with TRBD1 matching over 8 bases. Germline-derived CDR1 and CDR2 are SGHAT and FQDESV (reference sequence). The junction had 2 bases not matched to a gene; V was cut back by 5 bases and J by 3 bases. This CDR3 contains 13 residues. Written as DNA, the CDR3 is TGTGCCAGCAGCCTGGACAGGGACACTGAAGCTTTCTTT. Residues: CASSLDRDTEAFF.

V gene TRBV30 combines with J gene TRBJ2-3; 10 bases are a match to TRBD2. This CDR3 is built from 16 residues. Trimming at V came to 0 bases and at J to 9 bases, leaving 12 bases not matched to a gene. The V gene's germline CDR1 is GTSNPN and CDR2 SVGIG (reference sequence). This CDR3 is CAWSVLPAGGWRTQYF. In nucleotides, the CDR3 is TGTGCCTGGAGTGTACTCCCAGCGGGAGGGTGGCGGACGCAGTATTTT.

This clone was detected only once. The gene calls are TRBV10-2 and TRBJ2-7; TRBD2 agrees at 12 bases. Trimming at V came to 7 bases and at J to 9 bases, leaving 19 bases not matched to a gene. The CDR3 contains 17 residues. Per germline, CDR1 WSHSY and CDR2 SAAADI. The CDR3 DNA reads as TGCGCCAGCACCCCCCAGGGGAGGACTAGCGGGACAGATTGGCAGTACTTC. Translating it yields CASTPQGRTSGTDWQYF.

J is TRBJ2-7 and V is TRBV28; 9 positions agree with TRBD1. With V trimmed by 7 bases and J by 6 bases, 10 bases remained unmatched. The CDR3 is 14 amino acids. Germline CDR1 MDHEN, CDR2 SYDVKM. The CDR3 is CASNPQGATREQYF. In nucleotides, the CDR3 is TGTGCCAGCAACCCACAGGGGGCAACGCGCGAGCAGTACTTC.

This chain links TRBV5-4 with TRBJ1-1; D may be TRBD1 (6 bases). The CDR3 contains 16 residues. Germline loops: CDR1 SGHNT, CDR2 YYREEE (reference sequence). V was cut by 3 bases and J by 1 base, with 16 bases left in between. CDR3: CASSSPGGGGNTEAFF. CDR3 DNA sequence: TGTGCCAGCAGCTCACCTGGAGGGGGGGGGAACACTGAAGCTTTCTTT.

The chain joins TRBV5-1 to TRBJ2-7; 11 bases line up with TRBD1. The CDR3 totals 16 residues. V lost 4 bases and J lost 0; bases outside the gene matches: 6. Per germline, CDR1 SGHRS and CDR2 YFSETQ. The CDR3 loop is CASSLGQGAPSYEQYF. The CDR3 bases are TGCGCCAGCAGCCTCGGACAGGGGGCACCCTCCTACGAGCAGTACTTC.